The sequence of this T cell receptor (beta chain) was determined in a study of blood T cells in healthy people across ages. The sample holds many counts of this clonotype. The antigen is unknown. V was pared by 10 bases and J by 5 bases, with 2 bases of the junction left unmatched. Germline-derived CDR1 and CDR2 are ENHRY and SYGVKD. The CDR3 runs 11 residues. Study observations and caveats: In older individuals, TCR beta diversity per million T cells was lower, falling roughly linearly with age. Estimates based on one million T cells were treated as lower bounds.

Primed by a sample-barcoded 5' primer and a J-beta primer mix, a second PCR proceeded for about 6 to 11 cycles. One entry per CDR3 protein, called by TCRdb with MiXCR from the 5' RACE reads. The profile covers under 700,000 distinct CDR3 sequences, with about 24% appearing a single time and approximately 10% taken by the ten largest. These same data were also listed under a study on T cells of mothers and their children.

Sequencing was performed on blood. The TCR originated in a boy aged 10-17 years in good health. The gene calls are TRBV10-3 and TRBJ2-5, with 9 bases identical to TRBD1. CDR3 amino acids: CATGTGETQYF. CDR3 DNA sequence: TGTGCCACCGGGACAGGGGAGACCCAGTACTTC.